Each of the 20 T cell receptor beta chains below was sequenced from the same sample in a study of blood T cells in healthy people across ages. With a J-beta primer mix and a sample-barcoded 5' primer, a second PCR ran about 7 to 12 cycles. TCRdb re-called the 5' RACE reads through MiXCR, storing one row per CDR3 protein. This table holds about 800,000 distinct CDR3 sequences, about three fifths found once. Input material: blood. The origin of the receptors is a man aged 25 to 40 in good health.

This clonotype was observed a few times. Possible read error: a much larger clone is one base away. The chain combines TRBV28 with TRBJ2-7, with unresolved D. The CDR3 is made up of 11 amino acids. The germline CDR1 and CDR2 sequences are MDHEN and SYDVKM. Trimming removed 6 bases from V and 2 bases from J, with 5 bases in between. CDR3 loop: CASRSPYEQYF. CDR3 nucleotides: TGTGCCAGCAGGTCCCCCTACGAGCAGTACTTC. Variable domain in full (rest from reference TRBV28 and TRBJ2-7): DVKVTQSSRYLVKRTGEKVFLECVQDMDHENMFWYRQDPGLGLRLIYFSYDVKMKEKGDIPEGYSVSREKKERFSLILESASTNQTSMYLCASRSPYEQYFGPGTRLTVT.

The chain couples TRBV6-6 to TRBJ1-4; 8 bases are shared with TRBD1. The ends lost 6 bases at V and 9 bases at J; junction bases unmatched: 9. The CDR3 length is 14 residues. Germline-derived CDR1 and CDR2 are MNHNY and SVGAGI (reference sequence). The CDR3 coding sequence is TGTGCCAGCAGGGAGACAGGGGAAGGACAAAAACTGTTTTTT. Translation gives CASRETGEGQKLFF.

The CDR3 is CAISEGGLGEDEQYF. CDR3 DNA sequence: TGTGCCATCAGTGAGGGGGGACTAGGTGAGGATGAGCAGTACTTC. The V gene is TRBV10-3, the J gene TRBJ2-7, with TRBD2 matching over 8 bases. The CDR3 extends over 15 amino acids. The junction had 10 bases not matched to a gene; V was cut back by 2 bases and J by 7 bases. Germline values: CDR1 ENHRY, CDR2 SYGVKD.

In this sample, this clonotype turned up a few times. J is TRBJ2-5 and V is TRBV20-1, with unresolved D. V lost 5 bases, J lost 2 bases, and 12 bases lay in between. The germline V gene has CDR1 DFQATT and CDR2 SNEGSKA (reference sequence). CDR3 length: 13 amino acids. CDR3: CSAEVWGQETQYF. The CDR3 DNA reads TGCAGTGCTGAGGTCTGGGGACAAGAGACCCAGTACTTC.

This clonotype was counted between two and nine times. The chain combines TRBV20-1 with TRBJ2-7; D is tentatively TRBD1 or TRBD2 (5 bases each). V shed 2 bases and J shed 6 bases, with 20 bases lying between them. Germline V CDR1 and CDR2: DFQATT, SNEGSKA (reference sequence). CDR3 size: 15 residues. The CDR3 spells CSARPEGPGLPEQYF. DNA of the CDR3: TGCAGTGCTAGACCAGAGGGGCCGGGGCTGCCCGAGCAGTACTTC.

The V and J genes are TRBV6-6 and TRBJ2-1; TRBD2 agrees at 11 bases. In germline, CDR1 is MNHNY, CDR2 SVGAGI (reference sequence). This CDR3 comprises 17 residues. Germline trimming cut 0 bases from V and 5 bases from J; bases unmatched to any gene: 6. The CDR3 bases are TGTGCCAGCAGTTACTCGACTGGGACTAGCGGCCACAATGAGCAGTTCTTC. Amino acid sequence: CASSYSTGTSGHNEQFF.

The chain employs TRBV4-3 and TRBJ2-3; D not resolved. Germline CDR1 and CDR2: LGHNA and YSLEER. This CDR3 has 16 amino acids. Trimming shortened V by 2 bases and J by 8 bases, and 20 bases separated the two germline ends. The CDR3 DNA reads as TGCGCCAGCAGCCAAAAGGCCATGGTCCGCACGGGTACGCAGTATTTT. This sequence encodes CASSQKAMVRTGTQYF.

The table lists this clonotype with a few counts. V and J are TRBV27 and TRBJ2-7; 10 nucleotides line up with TRBD1. Germline CDR1 reads MNHEY; CDR2 reads SMNVEV (reference sequence). This CDR3 spans 15 amino acids. The J segment lost 0 bases and the V segment lost 6 bases, leaving 5 bases of the junction unmatched. CDR3 bases: TGTGCCAGCAGAGACAGGGGGCGAACCTCCTACGAGCAGTACTTC. It encodes CASRDRGRTSYEQYF.

The J gene is TRBJ1-4, the V gene TRBV20-1; 11 bases line up with TRBD1. The CDR3 is made up of 13 amino acids. The trim removed 4 bases at V and 8 bases at J, leaving 3 bases unmatched. CDR1 and CDR2 (germline): DFQATT, SNEGSKA (reference sequence). The CDR3 nucleotides read TGCAGTGCTACGGACAGGGGGCAAGAAAAACTGTTTTTT. Its translation: CSATDRGQEKLFF.

The chain is built from TRBV12-5 and TRBJ2-1, with 10 bases that match TRBD1. The germline CDR1 and CDR2 sequences are LGHNT and FRNRAP. The CDR3 has 15 residues. V trimming: 10 bases; J trimming: 1 base; junction bases outside the gene matches: 7. In DNA form, the CDR3 reads TGTGCTATAAAACCGGGACAGGGGTCCTACAATGAGCAGTTCTTC. Translation gives CAIKPGQGSYNEQFF.

This chain joins TRBV11-2 and TRBJ2-5; 16 nucleotides line up with TRBD2. The J call may be mistaken, given a closer DNA end match to TRBJ2-7. The CDR3 sequence is 17 residues long. Germline V CDR1 and CDR2: SGHAT, FQNNGV. The CDR3 DNA sequence: TGTGCCAGCAGCTATTGGGGACTAGCGGGAGGGCCGTACGAGCAGTACTTC. It translates to CASSYWGLAGGPYEQYF.

The genes are TRBV20-1 and TRBJ1-2; 10 bases align to TRBD1. J was trimmed by 4 bases and V by 5 bases; bases with no gene match: 13. This CDR3 comprises 16 residues. CDR1 DFQATT and CDR2 SNEGSKA come from the germline V gene (reference sequence). The CDR3 is CSAPAIRDRGLYGYTF. CDR3 coding DNA: TGCAGTGCTCCGGCTATCCGGGACAGGGGACTCTATGGCTACACCTTC.

The chain carries TRBV20-1 and TRBJ2-4; D unclear. Judging by the DNA end, TRBJ2-7 fits better; the J call may be wrong. The CDR3 covers 12 residues. Germline lookup yields CDR1 DFQATT and CDR2 SNEGSKA (reference sequence). CDR3 nucleotide sequence: TGCAGTGCGGCCAGACAAAACTACGAGCAGTACTTC. Its translation: CSAARQNYEQYF.

This clonotype was seen a handful of times. In DNA, the CDR3 is TGCAGTGCTAGAGGGGGACAGGGCCATCAGCCCCAGCATTTT. Translation gives CSARGGQGHQPQHF. The V call is TRBV20-1, the J call TRBJ1-5; 9 bases fit TRBD1. CDR1 and CDR2 (germline): DFQATT, SNEGSKA (reference sequence). V dropped 1 base and J dropped 5; count of bases not matched to a gene: 3. This CDR3 comprises 14 residues.

This clonotype was counted only a few times. The chain employs TRBV7-3 and TRBJ2-6; D uncertain. The V and J ends lost 2 bases and 2 bases respectively, with 4 bases between them. Germline CDR1 reads SGHTA; CDR2 reads FQGTGA. There are 14 residues in the CDR3. DNA of the CDR3: TGTGCCAGCAGCTTATGGGCTGGGGCCAACGTCCTGACTTTC. Encoded protein: CASSLWAGANVLTF.

The chain is built from TRBV4-1 and TRBJ2-4; 7 bases agree with TRBD2. The CDR3 spans 16 residues. After removal of 3 bases from V and 6 bases from J, the junction contained 11 bases not matched to a gene. CDR1 and CDR2 from the germline V gene are MGHRA and YSYEKL. This CDR3 is CASSHPAGLAVNIQYF. As DNA, the CDR3 is TGCGCCAGCAGCCATCCGGCGGGTCTAGCGGTAAACATTCAGTACTTC.

This clonotype was found a few times. V is TRBV6-6 and J is TRBJ1-5, with D possibly being TRBD1 (5 bases). The CDR3 runs 15 residues. V was cut by 4 bases and J by 0 bases, with 10 bases left in between. Germline assignment: CDR1 MNHNY and CDR2 SVGAGI (reference sequence). Written as DNA, the CDR3 is TGTGCCAGCAGTTCCCCAGACAGTAGCAATCAGCCCCAGCATTTT. Its protein product is CASSSPDSSNQPQHF.

To note about this clonotype: Since a much larger clone is just one base distant, this may be a read error. The chain combines TRBV29-1 with TRBJ1-4, with D unclear. CDR1 SQVTM and CDR2 ANQGSEA come from the germline V gene. Trimming took off 4 bases at V and 4 bases at J, with 7 bases between the two ends. CDR3 length equals 12 residues. The DNA for the CDR3 is TGCAGCGTTGTATCACGTAATGAAAAACTGTTTTTT. Protein: CSVVSRNEKLFF.

This rearrangement joins TRBV3-1 to TRBJ2-5; D is ambiguous. V lost 4 bases and J 2 bases, leaving 14 bases between the germline ends. CDR1 is LGHDT and CDR2 is YNNKEL in the germline V gene (reference sequence). The CDR3 runs to 15 residues. This chain's CDR3 is CASSPRPQQQETQYF. The CDR3 nucleotides are TGTGCCAGCAGCCCCCGACCGCAACAACAAGAGACCCAGTACTTC.

The chain couples TRBV11-1 to TRBJ2-7; 11 nucleotides align to TRBD2. The ends lost 7 bases at V and 7 bases at J; junction bases unmatched: 12. CDR1 is SGHAT, CDR2 FQDESV, per germline (reference sequence). The CDR3 length is 15 residues. CDR3 DNA: TGTGCCAGCAAACCGGCCGGGACTAGCGGAGGGGAGCAGTACTTC. Protein product: CASKPAGTSGGEQYF.